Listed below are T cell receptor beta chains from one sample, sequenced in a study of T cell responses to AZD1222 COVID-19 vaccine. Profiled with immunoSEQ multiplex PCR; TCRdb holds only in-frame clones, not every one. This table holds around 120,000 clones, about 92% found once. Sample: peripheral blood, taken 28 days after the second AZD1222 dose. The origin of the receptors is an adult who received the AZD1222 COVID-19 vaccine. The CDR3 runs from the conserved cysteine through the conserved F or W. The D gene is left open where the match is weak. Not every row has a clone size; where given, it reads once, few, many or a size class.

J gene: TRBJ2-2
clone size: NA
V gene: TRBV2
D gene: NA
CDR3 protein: CASSDLGSANTGELFF
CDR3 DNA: TGTGCCAGCAGTGATCTAGGCAGCGCGAACACCGGGGAGCTGTTTTTT

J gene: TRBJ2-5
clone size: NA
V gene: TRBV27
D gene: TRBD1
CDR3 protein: CASSPPVRPGQGQTQYF
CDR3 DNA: TGTGCCAGCAGTCCCCCGGTTCGGCCGGGACAGGGGCAGACCCAGTACTTC

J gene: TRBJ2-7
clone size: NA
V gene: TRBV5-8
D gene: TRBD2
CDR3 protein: CASSLGLAEYEQYF
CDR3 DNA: TGTGCCAGCAGCTTAGGCCTAGCGGAGTACGAGCAGTACTTC

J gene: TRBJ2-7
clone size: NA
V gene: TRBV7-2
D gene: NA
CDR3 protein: CASSSGAGDEQYF
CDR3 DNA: TGTGCCAGCAGCTCTGGGGCCGGAGACGAGCAGTACTTC

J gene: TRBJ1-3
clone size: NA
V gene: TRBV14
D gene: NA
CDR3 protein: CASSQWGSSGNTIYF
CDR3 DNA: TGTGCCAGCAGCCAATGGGGATCCTCTGGAAACACCATATATTTT

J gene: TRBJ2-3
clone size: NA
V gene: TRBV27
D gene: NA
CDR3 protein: CASSAGFSTDTQYF
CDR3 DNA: TGTGCCAGCAGTGCCGGGTTTAGCACAGATACGCAGTATTTT

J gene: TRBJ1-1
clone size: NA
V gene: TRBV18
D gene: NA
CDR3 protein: CASSTAPNRAGEAFF
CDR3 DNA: TGTGCCAGCTCAACCGCCCCCAACAGGGCTGGTGAAGCTTTCTTT

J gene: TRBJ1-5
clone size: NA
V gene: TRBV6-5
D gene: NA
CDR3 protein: CASRSGDRDQPQHF
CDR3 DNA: TGTGCCAGCAGATCAGGAGACCGCGATCAGCCCCAGCATTTT

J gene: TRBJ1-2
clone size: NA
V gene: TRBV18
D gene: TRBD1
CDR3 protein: CASSPPTGGYGYTF
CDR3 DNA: TGTGCCAGCTCACCTCCGACAGGGGGCTATGGCTACACCTTC

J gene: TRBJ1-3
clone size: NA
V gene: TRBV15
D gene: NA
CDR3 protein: CATSRDQGGNTIYF
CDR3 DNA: TGTGCCACCAGCAGAGATCAAGGTGGAAACACCATATATTTT

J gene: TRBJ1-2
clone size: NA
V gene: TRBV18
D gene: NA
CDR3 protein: CASSPLEGTNYGYTF
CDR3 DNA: TGTGCCAGCTCACCACTGGAGGGAACAAACTATGGCTACACCTTC

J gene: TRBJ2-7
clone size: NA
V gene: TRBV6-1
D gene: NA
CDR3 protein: CASSEGAYEQYF
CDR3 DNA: TGTGCCAGCAGTGAAGGCGCCTACGAGCAGTACTTC

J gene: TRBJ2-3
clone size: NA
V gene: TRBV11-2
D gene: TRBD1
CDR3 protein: CASRRGPTTDTQYF
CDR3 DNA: TGTGCCAGCAGAAGGGGGCCCACCACAGATACGCAGTATTTT

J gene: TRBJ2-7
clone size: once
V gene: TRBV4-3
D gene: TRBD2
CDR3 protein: CASSQLGLAGGGGEQYF
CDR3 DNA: TGCGCCAGCAGCCAATTGGGACTAGCGGGAGGGGGAGGCGAGCAGTACTTC

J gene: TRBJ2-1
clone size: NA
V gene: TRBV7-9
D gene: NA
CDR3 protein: CASGALGVGFDEQFF
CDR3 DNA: TGTGCCAGCGGGGCCCTCGGGGTGGGGTTCGATGAGCAGTTCTTC

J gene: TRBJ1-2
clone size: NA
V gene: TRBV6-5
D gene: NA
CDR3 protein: CASSYGLVGAGYGYTF
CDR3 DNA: TGTGCCAGCAGTTACGGATTAGTGGGGGCTGGCTATGGCTACACCTTC

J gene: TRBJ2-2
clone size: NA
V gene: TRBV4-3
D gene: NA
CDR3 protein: CASSQDARRRTGELFF
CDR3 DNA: TGCGCCAGCAGCCAAGATGCGAGGAGGAGGACCGGGGAGCTGTTTTTT

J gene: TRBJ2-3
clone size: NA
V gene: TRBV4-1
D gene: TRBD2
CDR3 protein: CASSQDSVLAGSGGMYF
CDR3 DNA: TGCGCCAGCAGCCAAGATTCAGTACTAGCGGGATCGGGAGGAATGTATTTT

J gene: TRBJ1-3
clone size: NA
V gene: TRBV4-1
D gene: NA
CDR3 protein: CASSRINSGNTIYF
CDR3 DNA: TGCGCCAGCAGTCGGATTAACTCTGGAAACACCATATATTTT

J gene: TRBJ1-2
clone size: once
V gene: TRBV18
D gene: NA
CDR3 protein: CASSPQDGNYGYTF
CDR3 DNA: TGTGCCAGCTCACCACAGGACGGAAACTATGGCTACACCTTC

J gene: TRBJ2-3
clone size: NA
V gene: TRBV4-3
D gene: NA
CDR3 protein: CASSQDLGVFSTDTQYF
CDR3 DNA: TGCGCCAGCAGCCAAGACCTGGGGGTTTTTAGCACAGATACGCAGTATTTT

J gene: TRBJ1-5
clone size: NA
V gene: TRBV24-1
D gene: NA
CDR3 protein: CATSDRGENQPQHF
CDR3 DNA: TGTGCCACCAGTGATCGGGGGGAAAATCAGCCCCAGCATTTT

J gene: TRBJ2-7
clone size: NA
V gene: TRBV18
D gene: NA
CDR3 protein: CASSPGQFYEQYF
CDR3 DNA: TGTGCCAGCTCACCCGGCCAATTCTACGAGCAGTACTTC

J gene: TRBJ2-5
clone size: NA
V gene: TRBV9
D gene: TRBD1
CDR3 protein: CASSVGQGGTQYF
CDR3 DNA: TGTGCCAGCAGCGTGGGACAGGGGGGGACCCAGTACTTC

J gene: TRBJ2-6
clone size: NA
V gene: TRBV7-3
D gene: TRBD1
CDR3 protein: CASSLRTGSGANVLTF
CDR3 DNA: TGTGCCAGCAGCCTGAGGACAGGCTCTGGGGCCAACGTCCTGACTTTC

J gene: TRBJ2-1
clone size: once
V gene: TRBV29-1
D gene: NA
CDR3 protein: CSVGKPHGGGYEQFF
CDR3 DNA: TGCAGCGTTGGGAAGCCCCACGGGGGCGGATATGAGCAGTTCTTC

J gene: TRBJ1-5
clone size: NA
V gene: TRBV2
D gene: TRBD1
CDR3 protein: CASSEVTGDQPQHF
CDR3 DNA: TGTGCCAGCAGTGAAGTGACAGGGGATCAACCCCAGCATTTT

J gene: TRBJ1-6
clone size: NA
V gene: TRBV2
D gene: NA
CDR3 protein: CASSGGQLNSPLHF
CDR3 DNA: TGTGCCAGCAGTGGGGGTCAGCTTAATTCACCCCTCCACTTT

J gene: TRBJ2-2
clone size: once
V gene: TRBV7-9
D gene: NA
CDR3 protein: CASSPRDFNTGELFF
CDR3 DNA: TGTGCCAGCAGCCCCCGGGACTTCAACACCGGGGAGCTGTTTTTT

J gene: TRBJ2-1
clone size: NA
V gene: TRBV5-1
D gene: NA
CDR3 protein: CASSLYGSDNEQFF
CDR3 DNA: TGCGCCAGCAGCTTGTATGGTTCCGACAATGAGCAGTTCTTC

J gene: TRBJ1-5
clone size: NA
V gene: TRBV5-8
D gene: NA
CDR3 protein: CASSLSTGSQIGPQHF
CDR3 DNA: TGTGCCAGCAGCTTGTCAACAGGGTCGCAAATAGGGCCCCAGCATTTT

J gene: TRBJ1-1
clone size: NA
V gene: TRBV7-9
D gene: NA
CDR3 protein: CASSQGDEAFF
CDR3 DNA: TGTGCCAGCAGCCAGGGAGATGAAGCTTTCTTT

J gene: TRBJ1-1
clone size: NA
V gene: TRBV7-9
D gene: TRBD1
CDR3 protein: CASSPTDRDSEAFF
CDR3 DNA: TGTGCCAGCAGCCCCACCGACAGGGACAGTGAAGCTTTCTTT

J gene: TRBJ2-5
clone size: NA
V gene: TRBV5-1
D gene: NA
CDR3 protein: CASSLGFLPQGEDQETQYF
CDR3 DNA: TGCGCCAGCAGCTTGGGATTCCTCCCCCAAGGGGAGGATCAAGAGACCCAGTACTTC

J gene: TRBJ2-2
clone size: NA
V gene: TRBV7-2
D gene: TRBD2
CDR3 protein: CASSFYRGVKSGELFF
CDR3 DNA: TGTGCCAGCAGCTTTTATCGGGGGGTAAAGTCCGGGGAGCTGTTTTTT

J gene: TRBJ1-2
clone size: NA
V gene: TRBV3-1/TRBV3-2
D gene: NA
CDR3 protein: CASSFRADYGYTF
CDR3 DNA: TGTGCCAGCAGCTTCCGGGCAGACTATGGCTACACCTTC

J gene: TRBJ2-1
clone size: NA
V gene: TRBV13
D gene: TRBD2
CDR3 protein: CASSLGGSGSIWLGEQFF
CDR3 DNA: TGTGCCAGCAGCTTAGGTGGTAGCGGGAGTATATGGCTCGGTGAGCAGTTCTTC

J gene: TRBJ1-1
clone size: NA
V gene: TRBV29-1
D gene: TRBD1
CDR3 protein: CSARGWNTEAFF
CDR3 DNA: TGCAGCGCCAGGGGGTGGAACACTGAAGCTTTCTTT

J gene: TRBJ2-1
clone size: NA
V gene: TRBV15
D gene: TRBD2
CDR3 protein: CATSTSGSSYNEQFF
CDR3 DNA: TGTGCCACCAGCACCAGCGGGAGCTCCTACAATGAGCAGTTCTTC

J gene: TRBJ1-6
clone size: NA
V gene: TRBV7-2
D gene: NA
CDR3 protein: CASSLTTYNSPLHF
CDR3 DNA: TGTGCCAGCAGCTTAACAACCTATAATTCACCCCTCCACTTT

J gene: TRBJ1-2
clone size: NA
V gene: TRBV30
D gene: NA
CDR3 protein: CAWRGYSGYTF
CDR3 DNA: TGTGCCTGGAGAGGTTACTCCGGCTACACCTTC